This passage covers 25 T cell receptor beta chains from one sample sequenced in a study of shared clonotypes between healthy human individuals. Generated by immunoSEQ multiplex PCR, the TCRdb table keeps only in-frame clones and is missing some. The table records 2 million to 2.5 million clones, about 92% of them present only once. Sequencing was performed on naive CD4+ T cells from PBMCs. Subset specified: CD45RA+ positively selected. The receptors were sampled from a man aged 18 to 30 in good health. Some clones in this sample may be carry-over from other donors' samples.

The chain is built from TRBV19 and TRBJ1-2, with 8 positions matching TRBD1. The junction had 14 bases not matched to a gene; V was cut back by 5 bases and J by 0 bases. Germline V gene sequence: CDR1 LNHDA, CDR2 SQIVND (reference sequence). There are 18 residues in the CDR3. The CDR3 here is CASSPPTPGGGANYGYTF. DNA of the CDR3: TGTGCCAGTAGTCCGCCAACCCCAGGGGGCGGAGCTAACTATGGCTACACCTTC.

V usage is TRBV7-2 and J usage is TRBJ2-5; 8 nucleotides match TRBD1. CDR3 length: 15 residues. V was pared by 8 bases and J by 4 bases, with 12 bases of the junction left unmatched. From germline, CDR1 is SGHTA and CDR2 FQGNSA. As DNA, the CDR3 is TGTGCCAGCCTAGAACAGGGACAGGCTTCAGAGACCCAGTACTTC. It yields the protein CASLEQGQASETQYF.

The J gene is TRBJ2-6, the V gene TRBV9; D uncertain. Germline CDR1 is SGDLS and CDR2 is YYNGEE. CDR3 length: 18 residues. Trimming took 4 bases from V and 1 from J, leaving 18 bases between them. The DNA for the CDR3 is TGTGCCAGCAGCCGAAAGAAGAGGTCAGTTTCTGGGGCCAACGTCCTGACTTTC. As protein: CASSRKKRSVSGANVLTF.

Concerning this clone itself: The same CDR3 also results from other DNA sequences found in this sample. The gene calls are TRBV20-1 and TRBJ2-7; no definite D call. Germline V gives CDR1 DFQATT, CDR2 SNEGSKA (reference sequence). V was pared by 5 bases and J by 4 bases, with 6 bases between. The CDR3 runs to 10 residues. CDR3 residues: CSASLYEQYF. In DNA form, the CDR3 reads TGCAGTGCTTCCCTTTACGAGCAGTACTTC.

The rearrangement links TRBV7-3 to TRBJ2-1, with D possibly matching TRBD2 (5 bases). CDR1 and CDR2 (germline): SGHTA, FQGTGA. Trimming stripped 5 bases from V and 7 bases from J, with 21 bases between. There are 16 residues in the CDR3. CDR3 coding DNA: TGTGCCAGCAGCCCGTTTCTTGAGCGGAGTTTAAATGAGCAGTTCTTC. As protein: CASSPFLERSLNEQFF.

V and J are TRBV5-8 and TRBJ2-1, with a tentative D call TRBD2 (5 bases). Trimming cost V 4 bases and J 6 bases, with 14 bases left between them. The CDR3 is 14 residues long. CDR1 and CDR2 (germline): SGHTS, YDEGEE. As DNA, the CDR3 is TGTGCCAGCAGCCCAGGACTGCCCCCCAATGAGCAGTTCTTC. It yields the protein CASSPGLPPNEQFF.

In DNA, the CDR3 is TGTGCCAGCTCACCACCGTCGGGTTCAAGAGAGACCCAGTACTTC. Protein sequence: CASSPPSGSRETQYF. The chain uses TRBV18 and TRBJ2-5; D gene unclear. CDR3 length: 15 residues. Between the trimmed V and J ends, which lost 0 bases and 4 bases, there was a span of 12 bases. Germline values: CDR1 KGHSH, CDR2 LQKENI. The complete variable domain, with remaining parts taken from reference TRBV18 and TRBJ2-5, reads NAGVMQNPRHLVRRRGQEARLRCSPMKGHSHVYWYRQLPEEGLKFMVYLQKENIIDESGMPKERFSAEFPKEGPSILRIQQVVRGDSAAYFCASSPPSGSRETQYFGPGTRLLVL.

This chain connects TRBV11-2 to TRBJ2-7, with 7 bases identical to TRBD1. V lost 5 bases, J lost 3 bases, and 13 bases stayed unmatched. The CDR3 loop spans 16 amino acids. CDR1 and CDR2 from the germline V gene are SGHAT and FQNNGV. CDR3 sequence: CASSTIGRDRDYEQYF. CDR3 nucleotides: TGTGCCAGCAGCACGATCGGCCGGGACAGAGACTACGAGCAGTACTTC.

The rearrangement uses TRBV4-1 and TRBJ1-6; D may be TRBD1 (5 bases). The germline V gene encodes CDR1 MGHRA and CDR2 YSYEKL. The CDR3 has 13 residues. V was clipped by 3 bases and J by 10 bases, with 10 bases between them. The CDR3 loop reads CASSQVTVSPLHF. The CDR3 DNA sequence: TGCGCCAGCAGCCAGGTGACAGTCTCACCCCTCCACTTT.

The V and J genes are TRBV7-9 and TRBJ2-7, with D uncertain. The CDR3 runs 12 residues. Germline V gives CDR1 SEHNR, CDR2 FQNEAQ (reference sequence). V was shortened by 2 bases and J by 6 bases, with 8 bases between the two germline ends. In DNA, the CDR3 is TGTGCCAGCAGCTTACGAGAAACCGAGCAGTACTTC. Its translation: CASSLRETEQYF.

V gene TRBV28 combines with J gene TRBJ1-5, with D possibly being TRBD1 (5 bases). This CDR3 contains 13 residues. Germline V CDR1 and CDR2: MDHEN, SYDVKM. V lost 7 bases, J lost 3 bases, and 10 bases lay in between. The CDR3 DNA sequence: TGTGCCAGCATTTCCAGGGCCAATCAGCCCCAGCATTTT. Its protein product is CASISRANQPQHF. Full variable domain (rest looked up from reference TRBV28 and TRBJ1-5): DVKVTQSSRYLVKRTGEKVFLECVQDMDHENMFWYRQDPGLGLRLIYFSYDVKMKEKGDIPEGYSVSREKKERFSLILESASTNQTSMYLCASISRANQPQHFGDGTRLSIL.

The V and J genes are TRBV11-2 and TRBJ1-2; the match to TRBD1 covers 7 bases. CDR1 and CDR2 from the germline V gene are SGHAT and FQNNGV. CDR3 length equals 14 residues. V dropped 5 bases and J dropped 6; count of bases not matched to a gene: 9. The CDR3 is CASSRPGDRHGYTF. The CDR3 bases are TGTGCCAGCAGCCGACCCGGGGACAGACATGGCTACACCTTC.

The genes are TRBV6-1 and TRBJ2-5, with 7 bases fitting TRBD2. CDR1 MNHNS and CDR2 SASEGT come from the germline V gene. Losses at the gene ends were 4 bases for V and 5 bases for J; bases not matched to a gene: 19. The CDR3 runs to 18 residues. DNA for the CDR3: TGTGCCAGCAGTGGGTCGATGCGGAGTAGCGGGCGACCGGAGACCCAGTACTTC. As protein: CASSGSMRSSGRPETQYF.

The rearrangement joins TRBV9 to TRBJ2-3; 8 bases agree with TRBD2. The CDR3 sequence is 17 residues long. V was pared by 3 bases and J by 6 bases, with 15 bases of the junction left unmatched. Germline CDR1 SGDLS, CDR2 YYNGEE. The CDR3 spells CASSGPSFRGGGDTQYF. The CDR3 DNA is TGTGCCAGCAGCGGACCCTCCTTCCGGGGGGGAGGGGATACGCAGTATTTT.

V is TRBV27 and J is TRBJ2-2; D uncertain. Looked up from germline, CDR1 is MNHEY and CDR2 is SMNVEV (reference sequence). This CDR3 has 13 residues. V lost 3 bases, J lost 5 bases, and 7 bases lay in between. The CDR3 here is CASSFSLTGELFF. The DNA for the CDR3 is TGTGCCAGCAGTTTTAGTCTTACCGGGGAGCTGTTTTTT.

This chain connects TRBV28 to TRBJ1-5; D is unclear. Germline V gives CDR1 MDHEN, CDR2 SYDVKM. V was clipped by 5 bases and J by 2 bases, with 10 bases between them. This CDR3 spans 14 amino acids. This CDR3 is CASSPRKGNQPQHF. The DNA for the CDR3 is TGTGCCAGCAGTCCCCGGAAGGGCAATCAGCCCCAGCATTTT.

Of note for this clone: This CDR3 is also generated by other DNA sequences in the sample. The gene calls are TRBV18 and TRBJ2-1; D is uncertain. Germline V gene lookup returns CDR1 KGHSH and CDR2 LQKENI. The CDR3 spans 15 residues. V was cut by 3 bases and J by 1 base, with 10 bases left in between. The CDR3 region is CASSPSVSSYNEQFF. CDR3 sequence (DNA): TGTGCCAGCTCACCGTCGGTGTCGTCCTACAATGAGCAGTTCTTC.

This chain joins TRBV29-1 and TRBJ2-3; 8 positions agree with TRBD1. This CDR3 has 13 amino acids. The V gene's germline CDR1 is SQVTM and CDR2 ANQGSEA. Trimming removed 6 bases from V and 6 bases from J; junction bases left unmatched: 8. The CDR3 DNA sequence: TGCAGCGTACCAGGACAGGGATGGGATACGCAGTATTTT. It is translated as CSVPGQGWDTQYF.

The chain is built from TRBV6-6 and TRBJ1-3, with D uncertain. This CDR3 region has 14 residues. The germline V gene has CDR1 MNHNY and CDR2 SVGAGI (reference sequence). Deletions cut 5 bases from V and 0 bases from J, with 8 bases between. In nucleotides, the CDR3 is TGTGCCAGCAGTGACGCCAGCTCTGGAAACACCATATATTTT. Translation gives CASSDASSGNTIYF.

This clone was counted a single time. Different DNA sequences within this sample yield the same CDR3. The chain links TRBV28 to TRBJ2-6; no reliable D call. V shed 6 bases and J shed 0 bases, with 6 bases lying between them. Looked up from germline, CDR1 is MDHEN and CDR2 is SYDVKM. The CDR3 is 14 residues long. The CDR3 DNA reads as TGTGCCAGCAGCCGAGGCTCTGGGGCCAACGTCCTGACTTTC. It yields the protein CASSRGSGANVLTF.

The J gene is TRBJ2-6, the V gene TRBV5-1; D gene uncertain. CDR3 length: 14 amino acids. Trimming left V 6 bases short and J 4 bases short, with 11 bases between. Germline loops: CDR1 SGHRS, CDR2 YFSETQ. The chain's CDR3 is CASTLLAGANVLTF. CDR3 DNA sequence: TGCGCCAGCACGCTCCTGGCCGGGGCCAACGTCCTGACTTTC.

Note on this clone: The same CDR3 is also encoded by other DNA sequences in this sample. The rearrangement links TRBV18 to TRBJ1-2, with 8 bases fitting TRBD1. Germline assignment: CDR1 KGHSH and CDR2 LQKENI. The CDR3 has 13 amino acids. V was pared by 6 bases and J by 5 bases, with 5 bases of the junction left unmatched. The CDR3 DNA reads TGTGCCAGCTCGCCGGACAGGGTATATGGCTACACCTTC. Translating it yields CASSPDRVYGYTF.

V usage is TRBV7-2 and J usage is TRBJ2-1; 8 bases line up with TRBD2. CDR1 SGHTA and CDR2 FQGNSA come from the germline V gene. V lost 3 bases, J lost 1 base, and 2 bases stayed unmatched. This CDR3 spans 15 amino acids. The CDR3 DNA reads TGTGCCAGCAGCTTTAGCGGGACTTCCTACAATGAGCAGTTCTTC. This codes for CASSFSGTSYNEQFF.

The V call is TRBV27, the J call TRBJ2-1; 8 bases align to TRBD2. CDR3 length: 13 amino acids. The trim removed 5 bases at V and 12 bases at J, leaving 9 bases unmatched. CDR1 and CDR2 (germline): MNHEY, SMNVEV (reference sequence). CDR3 region: CASSPDVAGTQFF. The CDR3, as DNA: TGTGCCAGCAGTCCCGACGTAGCGGGAACGCAGTTCTTC.

The CDR3 here is CASSSGLAGNNEQFF. Here the CDR3 DNA reads TGTGCCAGCAGCTCGGGACTAGCGGGCAACAATGAGCAGTTCTTC. The J gene is TRBJ2-1, the V gene TRBV5-6; TRBD2 agrees at 12 bases. The CDR3 is made up of 15 amino acids. Germline CDR1 is SGHDT and CDR2 is YYEEEE. V trimming: 3 bases; J trimming: 5 bases; junction bases outside the gene matches: 3.